Listed here are 9 T cell receptor beta chains from one sample, sequenced in a study of T-cell reconstitution after alpha-beta-depleted transplantation in children (dated by TCRdb to about 2016). The library came from PCR. The sequencer was an Illumina HiSeq 2500. TCR library preparation used molecular barcoding, with unique molecular identifiers applied to normalize quantification of the TCRbeta repertoire. TCRdb itself trimmed the public reads at Q25 with fastp, ran MiXCR and retained productive beta chains. For every CDR3 protein sequence, its rows merge into one entry that carries the most common genes and DNA. Across this sample there are approximately 490,000 distinct CDR3 sequences, with approximately 12% seen only once. The top ten constitute over 5.5% of the sample. Sequences were derived from PBMCs from the stem cell graft donor, sampled from the stem cell graft. Source of these receptors: a human donor who donated a stem cell graft to a child with combined immunodeficiency.

The table lists this clonotype with a few counts. The chain uses TRBV3-1 and TRBJ1-1; D gene unclear. The CDR3 loop spans 15 amino acids. CDR1 LGHDT and CDR2 YNNKEL come from the germline V gene (reference sequence). The germline V and J ends were trimmed by 7 bases and 6 bases, with 21 bases remaining between them. This CDR3 is CASTGNGRAAAEAFF. The CDR3 nucleotides read TGTGCCAGCACAGGAAATGGGAGGGCAGCCGCTGAAGCTTTCTTT. The full variable domain, with the rest looked up from reference TRBV3-1 and TRBJ1-1, is DTAVSQTPKYLVTQMGNDKSIKCEQNLGHDTMYWYKQDSKKFLKIMFSYNNKELIINETVPNRFSPKSPDKAHLNLHINSLELGDSAVYFCASTGNGRAAAEAFFGQGTRLTVV.

There are a few counts of this clonotype. The CDR3 loop reads CASSLVSTEQYF. CDR3 bases: TGCGCCAGCAGCTTGGTATCTACCGAGCAGTACTTC. V is TRBV5-1 and J is TRBJ2-7; D gene ambiguous. Trimming stripped 0 bases from V and 6 bases from J, with 7 bases between. This CDR3 is 12 amino acids long. Germline V gives CDR1 SGHRS, CDR2 YFSETQ.

There are a few counts of this clonotype. The V and J genes are TRBV12-3 or TRBV12-4 and TRBJ2-7; no reliable D call. V was trimmed by 0 bases and J by 2 bases, leaving 11 bases between them. The CDR3 loop spans 15 amino acids. CDR3 DNA: TGTGCCAGCAGTTTAGCGCCGGATCCGGCCTACGAGCAGTACTTC. Protein sequence: CASSLAPDPAYEQYF.

V usage is TRBV7-8 and J usage is TRBJ2-7; D could derive from TRBD1 or TRBD2 (5 bases each). V was trimmed by 10 bases and J by 0 bases, leaving 16 bases between them. CDR3 size: 14 residues. Germline V lookup: CDR1 SGHVS, CDR2 FQNEAQ. The CDR3 DNA reads as TGTGCCATGGGACCCAGACGGGTCTCCTACGAGCAGTACTTC. Its protein product is CAMGPRRVSYEQYF.

The table lists this clonotype with a few counts. The chain is built from TRBV6-2 or TRBV6-3 and TRBJ2-7; 11 nucleotides align to TRBD2. Trimming cost V 4 bases and J 7 bases; bases outside gene matches: 18. CDR1 and CDR2 from the germline V gene are MNHEY and SVGEGT. This CDR3 contains 18 residues. In DNA form, the CDR3 reads TGTGCCAGCAGTTTTCCGACTAGCGGGAATACCTTTCAGGGAGAGCAGTACTTC. Protein sequence: CASSFPTSGNTFQGEQYF.

A remark on this clonotype: This may come from a read error, since a much larger clone is one base off. The rearrangement uses TRBV29-1 and TRBJ2-1; TRBD2 is a possible D gene (6 bases). Germline V gene lookup returns CDR1 SQVTM and CDR2 ANQGSEA. V dropped 8 bases and J dropped 14 bases, with 19 bases sitting between them. The CDR3 contains 11 residues. Here the CDR3 DNA reads TGCAGCCATCTCCTACTGTGGGAGGAGTTCTTC. Amino acids: CSHLLLWEEFF.

This clonotype came up many times. The chain has TRBV12-3 or TRBV12-4 and TRBJ2-2, with D possibly called TRBD1 or TRBD2 (7 bases each). This CDR3 region has 16 residues. V shed 6 bases and J shed 4 bases, with 18 bases lying between them. The CDR3 region has the DNA TGTGCCAGCAGCGACCCCAGGGGGGGGCTCACCGGGGAGCTGTTTTTT. It is translated as CASSDPRGGLTGELFF.

There are a few counts of this clonotype. For the CDR3, the DNA is TGCGCCAGCAGCTTGGCCGGACAGGGGGCGCGGAACACTGAAGCTTTCTTT. Translating gives CASSLAGQGARNTEAFF. The V gene is TRBV5-1, the J gene TRBJ1-1, with TRBD1 matching 11 bases. The CDR3 totals 17 residues. Germline lookup yields CDR1 SGHRS and CDR2 YFSETQ. The V segment lost 0 bases and the J segment 1 base; nucleotides outside the gene matches: 5.

The table lists this clonotype with a few counts. This chain joins TRBV29-1 and TRBJ1-1; TRBD1 is a possible D gene (5 bases). Germline V gene data show CDR1 as SQVTM and CDR2 as ANQGSEA. The V gene lost 0 bases and the J gene lost 11 bases, with 16 bases spanning the gap. This CDR3 has 13 amino acids. In nucleotides, the CDR3 is TGCAGCGTTGAAGAAGGAAGTTGGGGCCTGGCTTTCTTT. Its translation: CSVEEGSWGLAFF.